The 2 T cell receptor beta chains below all came from one sample that was sequenced in a study of OX40 agonist ivuxolimab in advanced cancers. Repertoires were generated with immunoSEQ multiplex PCR, while TCRdb's copy carries only in-frame clones and drops some. Of about 100,000 clones in the sample, under 95% were seen once. Sequenced material: CD4+ or CD8+ T cells sorted from blood, taken in a trial of the OX40 agonist ivuxolimab. These receptors were taken from an adult with an advanced solid tumor such as melanoma, head and neck, liver or kidney cancer.

The chain couples TRBV9 to TRBJ1-2, with D perhaps matching TRBD1 (5 bases). V gave up 0 bases and J gave up 4 bases, with 7 bases separating them. CDR3 size: 13 residues. Germline V gene data show CDR1 as SGDLS and CDR2 as YYNGEE. CDR3 bases: TGTGCCAGCAGCGTAGATGACAGCTATGGCTACACCTTC. This encodes CASSVDDSYGYTF.

This chain joins TRBV9 and TRBJ2-3; D is unresolved. CDR1 is SGDLS, CDR2 YYNGEE, per germline. Deletions cut 0 bases from V and 0 bases from J, with 8 bases between. The CDR3 is 15 amino acids. CDR3 DNA sequence: TGTGCCAGCAGCGTAGGCGGACGGAGCACAGATACGCAGTATTTT. Translated: CASSVGGRSTDTQYF.